This T cell receptor (beta chain) originates from a study of CD8+ T cells in alopecia areata (dated by TCRdb to the late 2010s). Regarding the study in general: Treated patients were enrolled in an open-label pilot trial of oral tofacitinib, 5 to 10 mg twice daily, for moderate-to-severe alopecia areata. To study T cell clonal expansion in alopecia areata, the researchers applied high-throughput TCRbeta sequencing to both the C3H/HeJ mouse model and human patients. RNA was obtained with the PAXgene miRNA kit for fixed scalp, the miRNeasy kit for PBMCs, and the RNeasy kit for mouse skin. Human TCRbeta sequencing covered scalp tissue and sorted CD4+ and CD8+ peripheral blood T cells from patchy and totalis/universalis alopecia areata patients and healthy controls. Scalp clonality was compared among normal scalp (n=4), patchy alopecia areata scalp (n=8), and alopecia totalis/universalis scalp (n=8). TCRbeta CDR3 regions were amplified by immunoSEQ multiplex PCR using 35 Vbeta forward and 13 Jbeta reverse primers. Patients received tofacitinib for 6 to 18 months and were then followed off drug for 6 months to check for delayed response and recurrence. Biopsies were taken from tofacitinib-treated patients at baseline and again at 4 and 24 weeks into treatment, and several of those patients also had a later scalp biopsy.

Comment on this clone: Its antigen is not yet known. Base-call qualities are not available, and no considerably larger clone is one nucleotide away.

V is pared back by 2 bases and J by 0 bases, with 4 bases lying between the germline termini. The CDR3 holds 13 amino acids from the cysteine to the phenylalanine. Solely the CDR3 DNA is kept, with 39 bases framed from the first base. Taken from the germline V gene, the CDR1 and CDR2 loops are KGHSH and LQKENI. The library was obtained by the immunoSEQ multiplex PCR assay. For TCR sequencing, RNA was extracted from every sample and reverse transcribed into cDNA to serve as template. First-strand cDNA was synthesized with SuperScript III using a 2:1 mix of oligo-dT and random hexamers. A synthetic immune receptor repertoire was used to gauge amplification bias, and whatever bias remained was removed computationally. The paper's processing steps were these. Raw reads were preprocessed for error removal, and CDR3 was defined according to IMGT conventions as running from the conserved cysteine to phenylalanine. To get clonality, Shannon entropy was normalized by log2 of the number of productive unique TCRs and the result was subtracted from 1. CD4 or CD8 identity of scalp clones was inferred by cross-referencing scalp TCRbeta sequences with sorted blood CD4 and CD8 repertoires. The table comes from immuneACCESS by way of TCRdb, which keeps in-frame sequences with V and J called. Part of the clones is missing from these tables; in studies checked, under half for an unresolved V gene and the rest for unknown reasons. D and trimming were read from the DNA, whereas the V and J calls and clone size are those reported in that table. In all, the sample holds about 180,000 clones, and 50% to 75% of those were seen once. The top ten clones comprise about 15% of the sample.

Results the study describes overall, beyond this receptor: Resident alphabeta T cells in normal human skin are also sequenced, complicating scalp TCR repertoire analysis, unlike mouse skin dominated by gammadelta T cells. Shared TCR sequences between patients were less evident than in mice, which may be partly attributable to HLA diversity in the patient population. Compared with normal scalp, lesional scalp, particularly in alopecia totalis/universalis, had higher clonality and more expanded CD8+ clones, which suggests antigenic drive.

Sample time point, as interpreted from the label and publication: baseline before oral tofacitinib. Peripheral blood and lesional scalp punch biopsies were obtained from patients with alopecia areata. PBMCs were isolated by density centrifugation and stained for CD3, CD4 and CD8, after which CD4+ and CD8+ T cells were sorted on a FACSAria. This receptor chain uses TRBV18 and TRBJ1-1; no D gene is confidently identified. The material sequenced was CD4+ T cells sorted from blood, taken at week 0. The receptor comes from a human donor with alopecia areata. The CDR3 amino acid sequence is: CASSPYLNTEAFF. In nucleotide form, the sequence is TGTGCCAGCTCACCATATTTGAACACTGAAGCTTTCTTT.